The 11 T cell receptor beta chains in this list originate from one sample, sequenced in a study of T cells in Graves' hyperthyroidism and ophthalmopathy. Researchers amplified the TCR beta CDR3 regions from RNA transcripts. The HTBI primer set was used in a first-round RT-PCR of the TCR CDR3. A single record per CDR3 protein comes from TCRdb applying MiXCR to the multiplex PCR reads. The data contain roughly 800,000 distinct CDR3 sequences, roughly 37% of them singletons. Sequenced material: blood. The receptors derive from a man aged 18 to 30 with Graves' hyperthyroidism.

This clonotype was seen at least ten times. The rearrangement links TRBV25-1 to TRBJ2-5; 8 bases are a match to TRBD2. CDR3 length equals 14 residues. J gave up 1 base and V 6 bases, and 4 bases lay outside the gene matches. Germline CDR1 is MGHDK and CDR2 is SYGVNS. CDR3 residues: CASSSTSAQETQYF. DNA for the CDR3: TGTGCCAGCAGCTCGACTAGCGCCCAAGAGACCCAGTACTTC.

This chain connects TRBV7-9 to TRBJ1-1, with D maybe TRBD1 (6 bases). Trimming removed 1 base at V and 4 bases at J, with 19 bases between. The CDR3 totals 17 residues. The germline V gene encodes CDR1 SEHNR and CDR2 FQNEAQ (reference sequence). The CDR3 DNA sequence: TGTGCCAGCAGCTTAGGAGTGATTGAGGGGGGTAGCACTGAAGCTTTCTTT. Translating it yields CASSLGVIEGGSTEAFF.

DNA for the CDR3: TGCAGCGTTAGCAGAGCAACTAATGAAAAACTGTTTTTT. It is translated as CSVSRATNEKLFF. This rearrangement joins TRBV29-1 to TRBJ1-4, with D unclear. Trimming cost V 5 bases and J 0 bases, with 7 bases left between them. Germline lookup yields CDR1 SQVTM and CDR2 ANQGSEA. The length of the CDR3 is 13 residues.

The table lists this clonotype with many counts. This chain connects TRBV10-3 to TRBJ1-1, with TRBD1 identical over 7 bases. V shed 8 bases and J 5 bases; nucleotides not matched to a gene: 8. Per germline, CDR1 ENHRY and CDR2 SYGVKD. The CDR3 consists of 13 residues. The CDR3 DNA is TGTGCCATCCGGGACAGCGGTGATACTGAAGCTTTCTTT. This codes for CAIRDSGDTEAFF.

The chain employs TRBV7-6 and TRBJ1-5; unclear D gene. V lost 1 base to trimming and J lost 0 bases, with 16 bases between them. The CDR3 has 18 residues. CDR1 and CDR2 from the germline V gene are SGHVS and FNYEAQ. Written as DNA, the CDR3 is TGTGCCAGCAGCTTAGACCCCCCGGGTCTGTATAGCAATCAGCCCCAGCATTTT. Translating gives CASSLDPPGLYSNQPQHF.

Concerning this clonotype: Sequence at one end of the junction differs from germline and may be a read error. The gene calls are TRBV6-1 and TRBJ2-7; D is unresolved. This CDR3 spans 15 amino acids. In germline, CDR1 is MNHNS, CDR2 SASEGT. In DNA, the CDR3 is TGTGCCAGCAGCCAAGGACGGAGAAGCTCCTACGGGCAGTACTTC. It encodes CASSQGRRSSYGQYF.

This chain links TRBV20-1 with TRBJ2-7; 9 bases map to TRBD1. Trimming cost V 2 bases and J 4 bases; bases outside gene matches: 6. This CDR3 comprises 14 residues. Looked up from germline, CDR1 is DFQATT and CDR2 is SNEGSKA (reference sequence). The CDR3 nucleotides read TGCAGTGCTAGACCCGGGACAGGGTCGTACGAGCAGTACTTC. Residues: CSARPGTGSYEQYF.

The genes are TRBV29-1 and TRBJ1-2, with 7 bases identical to TRBD1. V lost 3 bases, J lost 12 bases, and 10 bases stayed unmatched. From germline, CDR1 is SQVTM and CDR2 ANQGSEA. The CDR3 runs 12 residues. The CDR3 sequence: CSVDAGGHSHTF. CDR3 bases: TGCAGCGTTGACGCAGGGGGGCACAGCCACACCTTC. The complete variable domain, with remaining parts taken from reference TRBV29-1 and TRBJ1-2, reads SAVISQKPSRDICQRGTSLTIQCQVDSQVTMMFWYRQQPGQSLTLIATANQGSEATYESGFVIDKFPISRPNLTFSTLTVSNMSPEDSSIYLCSVDAGGHSHTFGSGTRLTVV.

This clonotype has just a few counts. The chain employs TRBV7-2 and TRBJ2-7, with unresolved D. Per germline, CDR1 SGHTA and CDR2 FQGNSA. V gave up 0 bases and J gave up 2 bases, with 11 bases separating them. This CDR3 has 15 amino acids. CDR3 DNA: TGTGCCAGCAGCTTAGCGCCTCTGAATACCTACGAGCAGTACTTC. Translation: CASSLAPLNTYEQYF.

The rearrangement links TRBV6-5 to TRBJ1-1; D uncertain. CDR1 and CDR2 from the germline V gene are MNHEY and SVGAGI. Trimming cost V 1 base and J 5 bases, with 11 bases left between them. CDR3 length equals 14 residues. The CDR3: CASSYLKIGTEAFF. The CDR3 DNA is TGTGCCAGCAGTTACTTAAAGATCGGGACTGAAGCTTTCTTT.

The chain combines TRBV12-3 or TRBV12-4 with TRBJ2-6; tentative D call: TRBD2 (6 bases). The V and J ends lost 5 bases and 3 bases respectively, with 14 bases between them. This CDR3 has 16 amino acids. CDR3 sequence reads: CASSPLGDFGANVLTF. CDR3 nucleotides: TGTGCCAGCAGTCCTCTAGGGGACTTTGGGGCCAACGTCCTGACTTTC.